This is a list of T cell receptor beta chains from one sample in a study of cytomegalovirus exposure and HLA in healthy donors. The data were produced by immunoSEQ multiplex PCR, yet TCRdb's version contains in-frame clones alone and is incomplete. This table has tens of thousands of clones, around 72% appearing once. Sequenced: PBMCs. The receptors shown here come from a woman between 40 and 55 years old in good health and CMV-seropositive. CDR3s include the opening cysteine and the closing phenylalanine or tryptophan. Fields, in order: clone size, J gene, V gene, CDR3 length, D gene, CDR3 DNA, CDR3 protein. D genes are given only for firm matches. The listing skips clone size in some rows; elsewhere it reads once, few, many or a size class.

clone_size: once; j_call: TRBJ1-5; v_call: TRBV19; cdr3_length: 13; d_call: NA; cdr3_nt: TGTGCCAGTAGTTTCTCTAACTCTGGGCCCCAGCATTTT; cdr3_aa: CASSFSNSGPQHF
clone_size: NA; j_call: TRBJ1-2; v_call: TRBV6-5; cdr3_length: 14; d_call: NA; cdr3_nt: TGTGCCAGCACCAAGTCGAGGGAACGATCTGGCTACACCTTC; cdr3_aa: CASTKSRERSGYTF
clone_size: NA; j_call: TRBJ2-3; v_call: TRBV19; cdr3_length: 16; d_call: NA; cdr3_nt: TGTGCCAGTAGTAGAGCGAGCGTAGACAGGAAAGATACGCAGTATTTT; cdr3_aa: CASSRASVDRKDTQYF
clone_size: NA; j_call: TRBJ2-5; v_call: TRBV9; cdr3_length: 13; d_call: TRBD2; cdr3_nt: TGTGCCAGCAGCGTAGCTAGCGGAGAGACCCAGTACTTC; cdr3_aa: CASSVASGETQYF
clone_size: NA; j_call: TRBJ2-1; v_call: TRBV5-1; cdr3_length: 16; d_call: TRBD2; cdr3_nt: TGCGCCAGCAGCCCCACTAGCGGGGGGGCCTACAATGAGCAGTTCTTC; cdr3_aa: CASSPTSGGAYNEQFF
clone_size: NA; j_call: TRBJ2-2; v_call: TRBV6-1; cdr3_length: 16; d_call: TRBD1; cdr3_nt: TGTGCCAGCAGTGACCGGGACAGGGCGGACACCGGGGAGCTGTTTTTT; cdr3_aa: CASSDRDRADTGELFF
clone_size: NA; j_call: TRBJ2-5; v_call: TRBV4-2; cdr3_length: 13; d_call: NA; cdr3_nt: TGTGCCAGCAGCCAAGGAACAGAAGAGACCCAGTACTTC; cdr3_aa: CASSQGTEETQYF
clone_size: NA; j_call: TRBJ2-3; v_call: TRBV7-3; cdr3_length: 16; d_call: TRBD2; cdr3_nt: TGTGCCAGCAGCTCCTCTAGCGGGGGACACACAGATACGCAGTATTTT; cdr3_aa: CASSSSSGGHTDTQYF
clone_size: NA; j_call: TRBJ1-2; v_call: TRBV5-1; cdr3_length: 14; d_call: NA; cdr3_nt: TGCGCCAGCAGCTTGTCGCAGGGTAGAAATGGCTACACCTTC; cdr3_aa: CASSLSQGRNGYTF
clone_size: NA; j_call: TRBJ2-1; v_call: TRBV13; cdr3_length: 15; d_call: TRBD2; cdr3_nt: TGTGCCAGCACCGTGGGGCGGGGGGGCCCCGATGAGCAGTTCTTC; cdr3_aa: CASTVGRGGPDEQFF
clone_size: NA; j_call: TRBJ1-1; v_call: TRBV5-6; cdr3_length: 11; d_call: NA; cdr3_nt: TGTGCCAGCAGCTTGGCCCGGGAAGCTTTCTTT; cdr3_aa: CASSLAREAFF
clone_size: few; j_call: TRBJ2-1; v_call: TRBV7-9; cdr3_length: 17; d_call: TRBD2; cdr3_nt: TGTGCCAGCAGCCCGCGCACTAGCGGAAGGACCTACAATGAGCAGTTCTTC; cdr3_aa: CASSPRTSGRTYNEQFF
clone_size: once; j_call: TRBJ1-4; v_call: TRBV6-1; cdr3_length: 15; d_call: NA; cdr3_nt: TGTGCCAGCAGTACCCCGGAGGGTGGGAGAGAAAAACTGTTTTTT; cdr3_aa: CASSTPEGGREKLFF
clone_size: NA; j_call: TRBJ2-7; v_call: TRBV19; cdr3_length: 14; d_call: TRBD2; cdr3_nt: TGTGCCAGTAGTACCCGGGGGGATTCCTACGAGCAGTACTTC; cdr3_aa: CASSTRGDSYEQYF
clone_size: few; j_call: TRBJ1-4; v_call: TRBV5-1; cdr3_length: 16; d_call: TRBD1; cdr3_nt: TGCGCCAGCAGCATCGACCCCGGGACAGCCGCTGAAAAACTGTTTTTT; cdr3_aa: CASSIDPGTAAEKLFF
clone_size: NA; j_call: TRBJ2-1; v_call: TRBV10-3; cdr3_length: 14; d_call: NA; cdr3_nt: TGTGCCATCAGTGACGGCGGGGTTTACAATGAGCAGTTCTTC; cdr3_aa: CAISDGGVYNEQFF
clone_size: many; j_call: TRBJ2-1; v_call: TRBV6-5; cdr3_length: 15; d_call: NA; cdr3_nt: TGTGCCAGCAGTCGCCAGGTTGGCTCCTACAATGAGCAGTTCTTC; cdr3_aa: CASSRQVGSYNEQFF
clone_size: NA; j_call: TRBJ1-2; v_call: TRBV7-8; cdr3_length: 15; d_call: TRBD1; cdr3_nt: TGTGCCAGCAGCTTAGCTAGGGGGCGCGGCTATGGCTACACCTTC; cdr3_aa: CASSLARGRGYGYTF
clone_size: NA; j_call: TRBJ1-1; v_call: TRBV5-4; cdr3_length: 14; d_call: NA; cdr3_nt: TGTGCCAGCACCCCGGGGGGGATGAACACTGAAGCTTTCTTT; cdr3_aa: CASTPGGMNTEAFF
clone_size: NA; j_call: TRBJ1-6; v_call: TRBV30; cdr3_length: 15; d_call: NA; cdr3_nt: TGTGCCTGGAGGGGAGGCGAGCAGGGCTGGTCACCCCTCCACTTT; cdr3_aa: CAWRGGEQGWSPLHF
clone_size: NA; j_call: TRBJ2-7; v_call: TRBV6-1; cdr3_length: 14; d_call: NA; cdr3_nt: TGTGCCAGCAGGAGACTCCCAAACGACTACGAGCAGTACTTC; cdr3_aa: CASRRLPNDYEQYF
clone_size: NA; j_call: TRBJ1-1; v_call: TRBV12-5; cdr3_length: 13; d_call: NA; cdr3_nt: TGTGCTAGTCGCCGTCAGGGGAACACTGAAGCTTTCTTT; cdr3_aa: CASRRQGNTEAFF
clone_size: NA; j_call: TRBJ1-1; v_call: TRBV19; cdr3_length: 13; d_call: TRBD1; cdr3_nt: TGTGCCAGTAGCCGACAGGGGAACACTGAAGCTTTCTTT; cdr3_aa: CASSRQGNTEAFF
clone_size: NA; j_call: TRBJ1-5; v_call: TRBV7-8; cdr3_length: 14; d_call: NA; cdr3_nt: TGTGCCAGCAGTTACGACGAGGACAATCAGCCCCAGCATTTT; cdr3_aa: CASSYDEDNQPQHF
clone_size: once; j_call: TRBJ2-5; v_call: TRBV5-1; cdr3_length: 15; d_call: TRBD1; cdr3_nt: TGCGCCAGCAGCTCACAGGGGGTGACAAGAGAGACCCAGTACTTC; cdr3_aa: CASSSQGVTRETQYF
clone_size: NA; j_call: TRBJ1-3; v_call: TRBV19; cdr3_length: 15; d_call: NA; cdr3_nt: TGTGCCAGTACCCTCGGGGAGGTCTCTGGAAACACCATATATTTT; cdr3_aa: CASTLGEVSGNTIYF
clone_size: NA; j_call: TRBJ1-6; v_call: TRBV2; cdr3_length: 15; d_call: NA; cdr3_nt: TGTGCCAGCAGTGAAGGGGGGGGTTCGAGTTCACCCCTCCACTTT; cdr3_aa: CASSEGGGSSSPLHF
clone_size: NA; j_call: TRBJ2-1; v_call: TRBV5-1; cdr3_length: 12; d_call: NA; cdr3_nt: TGCGCCAGCAGCGGGGACTCCAATGAGCAGTTCTTC; cdr3_aa: CASSGDSNEQFF
clone_size: NA; j_call: TRBJ1-5; v_call: TRBV6-5; cdr3_length: 13; d_call: NA; cdr3_nt: TGTGCCAGCAAAAGAGGGTCCGGACAGCCCCAGCATTTT; cdr3_aa: CASKRGSGQPQHF
clone_size: NA; j_call: TRBJ2-2; v_call: TRBV5-6; cdr3_length: 16; d_call: TRBD2; cdr3_nt: TGTGCCAGCAGCGTAGCGGGGGGCGGTGGCACCGGGGAGCTGTTTTTT; cdr3_aa: CASSVAGGGGTGELFF
clone_size: once; j_call: TRBJ2-1; v_call: TRBV5-1; cdr3_length: 13; d_call: TRBD2; cdr3_nt: TGCGCCAGCAGCTTGGCTACTAGCGGTGAGCAGTTCTTC; cdr3_aa: CASSLATSGEQFF
clone_size: NA; j_call: TRBJ1-3; v_call: TRBV5-4; cdr3_length: 16; d_call: NA; cdr3_nt: TGTGCCAGCAGCCCCGGGGGGAGAAATACCGGAAACACCATATATTTT; cdr3_aa: CASSPGGRNTGNTIYF
clone_size: NA; j_call: TRBJ1-6; v_call: TRBV5-1; cdr3_length: 15; d_call: TRBD1; cdr3_nt: TGCGCCAGCAGCTCTCAGGGGGCCCCAAATTCACCCCTCCACTTT; cdr3_aa: CASSSQGAPNSPLHF
clone_size: NA; j_call: TRBJ1-1; v_call: TRBV7-9; cdr3_length: 16; d_call: TRBD1; cdr3_nt: TGTGCCAGCAGCCCCCGACAGGGCTATATGAACACTGAAGCTTTCTTT; cdr3_aa: CASSPRQGYMNTEAFF
clone_size: NA; j_call: TRBJ2-3; v_call: TRBV6-1; cdr3_length: 11; d_call: NA; cdr3_nt: TGTGCCAGCTACTACGCGGATACGCAGTATTTT; cdr3_aa: CASYYADTQYF
clone_size: NA; j_call: TRBJ2-5; v_call: TRBV4-1; cdr3_length: 16; d_call: NA; cdr3_nt: TGCGCCAGCAGCCGATACGGTTTAGCTGCCCAAGAGACCCAGTACTTC; cdr3_aa: CASSRYGLAAQETQYF
clone_size: NA; j_call: TRBJ2-1; v_call: TRBV2; cdr3_length: 14; d_call: NA; cdr3_nt: TGTGCCAGCAGTGATCGAGGCTGGTACAATGAGCAGTTCTTC; cdr3_aa: CASSDRGWYNEQFF
clone_size: NA; j_call: TRBJ1-5; v_call: TRBV5-4; cdr3_length: 14; d_call: NA; cdr3_nt: TGTGCCAGCAGCTTAGCAGGGTTCAATCAGCCCCAGCATTTT; cdr3_aa: CASSLAGFNQPQHF
clone_size: few; j_call: TRBJ1-2; v_call: TRBV29-1; cdr3_length: 15; d_call: TRBD1; cdr3_nt: TGCAGCGTTGCTGTCTTGGACAGGGTGGGCTATGGCTACACCTTC; cdr3_aa: CSVAVLDRVGYGYTF
clone_size: NA; j_call: TRBJ1-6; v_call: TRBV19; cdr3_length: 14; d_call: NA; cdr3_nt: TGTGCCAGTAGGACTTTTGCGGGGCCCGGACCCCTCCACTTT; cdr3_aa: CASRTFAGPGPLHF
clone_size: NA; j_call: TRBJ2-1; v_call: TRBV11-2; cdr3_length: 11; d_call: NA; cdr3_nt: TGTGCCAGCAGCTTCAGGAATGAGCAGTTCTTC; cdr3_aa: CASSFRNEQFF
clone_size: NA; j_call: TRBJ2-1; v_call: TRBV5-5; cdr3_length: 16; d_call: NA; cdr3_nt: TGTGCCAGCAGCTTGGGGGGGCCTAAATCCTACAATGAGCAGTTCTTC; cdr3_aa: CASSLGGPKSYNEQFF
clone_size: NA; j_call: TRBJ2-1; v_call: TRBV18; cdr3_length: 13; d_call: NA; cdr3_nt: TGTGCCAGCTCACAGTCCGCGGGCGAGGAGCAGTTCTTC; cdr3_aa: CASSQSAGEEQFF
clone_size: NA; j_call: TRBJ2-7; v_call: TRBV6-1; cdr3_length: 13; d_call: NA; cdr3_nt: TGTGCCAGCAGTGAAGCTTACAACTACGAGCAGTACTTC; cdr3_aa: CASSEAYNYEQYF
clone_size: NA; j_call: TRBJ1-4; v_call: TRBV5-6; cdr3_length: 14; d_call: TRBD1; cdr3_nt: TGTGCCAGCAGCGAAGGGACAGGGATAAGGAAACTGTTTTTT; cdr3_aa: CASSEGTGIRKLFF
clone_size: NA; j_call: TRBJ2-1; v_call: TRBV11-2; cdr3_length: 17; d_call: NA; cdr3_nt: TGTGCCAGCAGCTTATCCGGGGGTGTCTCCTCCTACAATGAGCAGTTCTTC; cdr3_aa: CASSLSGGVSSYNEQFF
clone_size: NA; j_call: TRBJ2-3; v_call: TRBV5-1; cdr3_length: 15; d_call: TRBD2; cdr3_nt: TGCGCCAGCAGCTTGTCTGGCGGGGGGCGGAGTACGCAGTATTTT; cdr3_aa: CASSLSGGGRSTQYF
clone_size: NA; j_call: TRBJ1-6; v_call: TRBV5-6; cdr3_length: 18; d_call: TRBD1; cdr3_nt: TGTGCCAGCAGCTTGTTGGGACAGGGCCCTGGAGATAATTCACCCCTCCACTTT; cdr3_aa: CASSLLGQGPGDNSPLHF
clone_size: NA; j_call: TRBJ1-1; v_call: TRBV29-1; cdr3_length: 11; d_call: NA; cdr3_nt: TGCAGCGTTGCTGGCTACACTGAAGCTTTCTTT; cdr3_aa: CSVAGYTEAFF
clone_size: NA; j_call: TRBJ1-2; v_call: TRBV5-4; cdr3_length: 17; d_call: NA; cdr3_nt: TGTGCCAGCAGCTTGGGGGGGCAGGGAAGTCGAAACTATGGCTACACCTTC; cdr3_aa: CASSLGGQGSRNYGYTF